The rows below give T cell receptor beta chains drawn from one sample of a study of cytotoxic CD8 clonotypes in ibrutinib-treated CLL. Assay used: immunoSEQ multiplex PCR; TCRdb lists only in-frame clones, some missing. There are 110,000 to 150,000 clones in the sample; 75% to 85% occur only once, and around 13% lies in the top ten. Sequenced material: PBMCs, taken after 12 months of ibrutinib treatment. Receptors were obtained from a human donor with chronic lymphocytic leukemia. Both conserved end residues are part of each CDR3. The D gene is left open where the match is weak. Clone size is given for some rows only: seen once, a few or many times, or a class if the clone is expanded.

clone_size | j_call | d_call | v_call | cdr3_nt | cdr3_aa
few | TRBJ1-1 | TRBD1 | TRBV5-4 | TGTGCCAGCAGCAGGACAGGGAACACTGAAGCTTTCTTT | CASSRTGNTEAFF
NA | TRBJ1-5 | NA | TRBV4-3 | TGCGCCAGCAGCCAAAGCCGGTTGCACAATCAGCCCCAGCATTTT | CASSQSRLHNQPQHF
NA | TRBJ1-2 | NA | TRBV5-1 | TGCGCCAGCAGCTTGGCGTGGGGGGACTATGGCTACACCTTC | CASSLAWGDYGYTF
NA | TRBJ1-2 | NA | TRBV27 | TGTGCCAGCAGTTTTGATCCCCCCACGAGGATGGGGGACTATGGCTACACCTTC | CASSFDPPTRMGDYGYTF
NA | TRBJ1-3 | NA | TRBV4-3 | TGCGCCAGCAGCCAAGAAGGGCAGGGGATTAACACCATATATTTT | CASSQEGQGINTIYF
NA | TRBJ1-1 | NA | TRBV5-4 | TGTGCCAGCACGAGCCCCCGGGGCGGGGGAACTGAAGCTTTCTTT | CASTSPRGGGTEAFF
NA | TRBJ2-3 | NA | TRBV11-2 | TGTGCCAGCAGCCAAGGGCACACAGATACGCAGTATTTT | CASSQGHTDTQYF
few | TRBJ2-7 | NA | TRBV6-5 | TGTGCCAGCAGTTACCCCCAAACCTACGAGCAGTACTTC | CASSYPQTYEQYF
NA | TRBJ2-1 | TRBD2 | TRBV12-5 | TGTGCTAGTGGCCGAGCTATGGGCAGGGGACTAGCGGGCCCTCCTTATGAGCAGTTCTTC | CASGRAMGRGLAGPPYEQFF
NA | TRBJ2-5 | NA | TRBV4-3 | TGCGCCAGCAGCCAAGATGCACAGGAGGGGGGAGAGACCCAGTACTTC | CASSQDAQEGGETQYF
NA | TRBJ1-1 | NA | TRBV23-1 | TGCGCCAGCAGTCAATCGTCCCACAGAGCGAACACTGAAGCTTTCTTT | CASSQSSHRANTEAFF
NA | TRBJ2-3 | TRBD2 | TRBV5-4 | TGTGCCAGCAGCTCCAGGACTAGCGCAGATACGCAGTATTTT | CASSSRTSADTQYF
NA | TRBJ1-5 | TRBD1 | TRBV6-5 | TGTGCCAGCACCCCAGGGGGAGGGAGTAATCAGCCCCAGCATTTT | CASTPGGGSNQPQHF
NA | TRBJ2-2 | NA | TRBV4-3 | TGCGCCAGCAGCCAAGATGGGCCAGGGAGTCCCGGGGAGCTGTTTTTT | CASSQDGPGSPGELFF
NA | TRBJ2-7 | NA | TRBV25-1 | TGTGCCAGCAGTGATACTCGGCGGGACTACGAGCAGTACTTC | CASSDTRRDYEQYF
NA | TRBJ2-2 | NA | TRBV11-2 | TGTGCCAGCAGCTCGACCGATTGGGTGGCCGGGGAGCTGTTTTTT | CASSSTDWVAGELFF
NA | TRBJ2-5 | TRBD2 | TRBV19 | TGTGCCAGTAGTAGGACTAGTGGAGAGACCCAGTACTTC | CASSRTSGETQYF